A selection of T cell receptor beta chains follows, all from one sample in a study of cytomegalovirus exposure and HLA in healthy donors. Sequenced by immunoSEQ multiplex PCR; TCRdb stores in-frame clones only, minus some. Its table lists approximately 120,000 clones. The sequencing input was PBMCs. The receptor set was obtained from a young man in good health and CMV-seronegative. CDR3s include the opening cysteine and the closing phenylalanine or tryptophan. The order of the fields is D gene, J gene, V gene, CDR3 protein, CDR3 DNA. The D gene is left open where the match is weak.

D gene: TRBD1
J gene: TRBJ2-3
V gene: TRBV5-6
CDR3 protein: CASNPGDRVFDTQYF
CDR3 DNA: TGTGCCAGCAACCCCGGGGACAGGGTTTTTGATACGCAGTATTTT

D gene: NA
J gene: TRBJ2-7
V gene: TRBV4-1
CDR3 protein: CASSQLLSVSYEQYF
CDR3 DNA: TGCGCCAGCAGCCAATTACTTAGTGTCTCCTACGAGCAGTACTTC

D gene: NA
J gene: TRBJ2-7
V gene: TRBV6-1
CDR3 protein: CASSEMLSGTSYEQYF
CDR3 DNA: TGTGCCAGCAGTGAAATGTTGTCAGGGACATCCTACGAGCAGTACTTC

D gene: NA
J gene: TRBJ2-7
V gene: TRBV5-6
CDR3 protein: CASSSGLLPAYEQYF
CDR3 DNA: TGTGCCAGCAGCTCGGGACTTTTGCCTGCCTACGAGCAGTACTTC

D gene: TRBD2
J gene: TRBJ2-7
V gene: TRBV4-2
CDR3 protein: CASSQEGRLAGDYEQYF
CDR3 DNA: TGTGCCAGCAGCCAAGAAGGAAGGCTAGCGGGAGACTACGAGCAGTACTTC

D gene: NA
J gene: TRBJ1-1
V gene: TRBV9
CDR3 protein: CASSRKSNTEAFF
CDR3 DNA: TGTGCCAGCAGCCGTAAATCGAACACTGAAGCTTTCTTT

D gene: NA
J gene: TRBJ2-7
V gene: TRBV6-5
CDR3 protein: CASRSTSSEQYF
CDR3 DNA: TGTGCCAGCAGATCTACATCTAGCGAGCAGTACTTC

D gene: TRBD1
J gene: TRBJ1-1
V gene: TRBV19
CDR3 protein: CASSILQGAEAFF
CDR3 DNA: TGTGCCAGTAGTATACTTCAGGGGGCTGAAGCTTTCTTT

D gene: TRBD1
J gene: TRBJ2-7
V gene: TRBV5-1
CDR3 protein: CASRLDRGPSYEQYF
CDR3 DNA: TGCGCCAGCAGGTTGGACAGGGGGCCGTCCTACGAGCAGTACTTC

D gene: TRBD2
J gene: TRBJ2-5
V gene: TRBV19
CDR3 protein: CASSPWTSGSETQYF
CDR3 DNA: TGTGCCAGTAGTCCTTGGACTAGCGGGAGTGAGACCCAGTACTTC

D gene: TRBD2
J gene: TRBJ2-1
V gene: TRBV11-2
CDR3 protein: CASSLGGSSYNEQFF
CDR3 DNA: TGTGCCAGCAGCTTAGGCGGGAGCTCCTACAATGAGCAGTTCTTC

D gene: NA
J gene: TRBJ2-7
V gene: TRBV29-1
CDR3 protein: CSVPGETYEQYF
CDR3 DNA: TGCAGCGTTCCCGGGGAAACCTACGAGCAGTACTTC

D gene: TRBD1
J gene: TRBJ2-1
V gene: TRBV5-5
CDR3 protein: CASSGDRGTLMANEQFF
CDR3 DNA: TGTGCCAGCAGCGGGGACAGGGGGACGCTTATGGCCAATGAGCAGTTCTTC

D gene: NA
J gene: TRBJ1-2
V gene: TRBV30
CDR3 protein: CAWSNGGGGYTF
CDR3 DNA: TGTGCCTGGAGTAATGGCGGGGGTGGCTACACCTTC

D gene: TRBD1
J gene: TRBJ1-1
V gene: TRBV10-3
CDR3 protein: CAISENPGQGPQPNTEAFF
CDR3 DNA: TGTGCCATCAGTGAGAACCCGGGACAGGGACCCCAACCGAACACTGAAGCTTTCTTT

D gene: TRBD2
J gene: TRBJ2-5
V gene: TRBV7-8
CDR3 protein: CASSLATGLAGSETQYF
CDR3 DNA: TGTGCCAGCAGCTTAGCTACGGGACTAGCGGGATCGGAGACCCAGTACTTC

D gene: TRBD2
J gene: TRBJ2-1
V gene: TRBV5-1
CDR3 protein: CASSPLAGGPSNEQFF
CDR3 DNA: TGCGCCAGCAGCCCACTAGCGGGAGGGCCCTCCAATGAGCAGTTCTTC

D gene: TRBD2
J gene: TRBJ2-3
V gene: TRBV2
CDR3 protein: CASLSGTSGGTTDTQYF
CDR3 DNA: TGTGCCAGCCTGTCCGGGACTAGCGGGGGGACCACAGATACGCAGTATTTT

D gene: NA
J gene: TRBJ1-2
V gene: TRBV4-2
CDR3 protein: CASSQMIEETYGYTF
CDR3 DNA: TGTGCCAGCAGCCAAATGATCGAGGAAACCTATGGCTACACCTTC

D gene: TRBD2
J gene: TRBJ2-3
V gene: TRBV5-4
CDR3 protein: CASSLSLAGGYPSTDTQYF
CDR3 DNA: TGTGCCAGCAGCTTGAGCCTAGCGGGAGGGTACCCTAGCACAGATACGCAGTATTTT

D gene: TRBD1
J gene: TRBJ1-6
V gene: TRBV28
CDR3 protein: CASSLSGTGVYSYNSPLHF
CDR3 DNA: TGTGCCAGCAGTTTGTCCGGGACAGGGGTCTACTCCTATAATTCACCCCTCCACTTT

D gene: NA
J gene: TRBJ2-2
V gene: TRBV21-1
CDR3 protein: CASSQPPAAGELFF
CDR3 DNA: TGTGCCAGCAGTCAACCCCCCGCGGCCGGGGAGCTGTTTTTT

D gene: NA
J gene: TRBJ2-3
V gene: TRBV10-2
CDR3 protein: CASSDVPDTQYF
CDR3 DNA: TGCGCCAGCAGTGACGTTCCGGATACGCAGTATTTT

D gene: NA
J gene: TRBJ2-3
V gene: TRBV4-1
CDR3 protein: CASGITAHGEHTDTQYF
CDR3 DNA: TGCGCCAGCGGAATCACAGCACACGGGGAGCACACAGATACGCAGTATTTT

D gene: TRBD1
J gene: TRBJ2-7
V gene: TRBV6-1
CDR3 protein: CASSKWRQGSYEQYF
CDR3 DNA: TGTGCCAGCTCAAAGTGGAGACAGGGTTCCTACGAGCAGTACTTC

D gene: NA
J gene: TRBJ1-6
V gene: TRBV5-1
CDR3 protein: CASSVDNSPLHF
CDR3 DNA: TGCGCCAGCAGCGTCGATAATTCACCCCTCCACTTT

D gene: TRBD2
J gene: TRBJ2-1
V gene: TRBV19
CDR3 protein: CASSKGLAGVVDEQFF
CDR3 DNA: TGTGCCAGTAGTAAGGGACTAGCGGGAGTAGTTGATGAGCAGTTCTTC

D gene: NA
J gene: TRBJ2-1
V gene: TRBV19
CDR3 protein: CASSIERFDNEQFF
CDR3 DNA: TGTGCCAGTAGTATTGAGCGGTTCGACAATGAGCAGTTCTTC

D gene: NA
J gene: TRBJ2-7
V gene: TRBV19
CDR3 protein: CASSMGDNYEQYF
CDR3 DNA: TGTGCCAGTAGTATGGGGGACAACTACGAGCAGTACTTC

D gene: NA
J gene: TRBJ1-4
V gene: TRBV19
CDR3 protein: CASSTDPEGGANEKLFF
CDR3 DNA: TGTGCCAGTAGTACCGATCCTGAAGGGGGGGCTAATGAAAAACTGTTTTTT

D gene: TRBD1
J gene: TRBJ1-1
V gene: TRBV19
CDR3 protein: CASSNPYRGPETEAFF
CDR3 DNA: TGTGCCAGTAGTAACCCATACAGGGGGCCGGAGACTGAAGCTTTCTTT

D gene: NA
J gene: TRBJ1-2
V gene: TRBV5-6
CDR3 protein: CASSTGHGGYTF
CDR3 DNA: TGTGCCAGCAGCACCGGACACGGGGGCTACACCTTC